These T cell receptor beta chains were read from a single sample in a study of control samples from healthy donors and cancer patients. Libraries were prepared by immunoSEQ multiplex PCR; TCRdb keeps only in-frame clonotypes and omits some of them. The sample records around 150,000 clones, 96% being singletons. Input material: blood. Receptors were obtained from a young woman in good health. CDR3s include the opening cysteine and the closing phenylalanine or tryptophan. Some rows mark clone size as missing; the rest say once, few, many or name a class of expanded clone.

v_call	clone_size	cdr3_aa
TRBV10-3	-	CAISEFGGGLPGNEQFF
TRBV28	-	CASSLGSYEQYF
TRBV28	-	CASSLDSDTEAFF
TRBV4-1	-	CASSQTQGVDTEAFF
TRBV24-1	-	CATSDPTPGLAGQETQYF
TRBV7-9	-	CASTRTDTQYF
TRBV6-5	-	CASSSQGVGGYTF
TRBV9	once	CASSAGQGSYQPQHF
TRBV4-1	-	CASRQFGYGTGELFF
TRBV5-6	-	CASSFGTGGLLGNQPQHF
TRBV7-9	-	CASSPPATSYEQYF
TRBV13	-	CASSFGGAAGPQHF
TRBV19	-	CASTLFYRDDSNQPQHF
TRBV2	once	CASSEQGLTGELFF
TRBV5-4	-	CASSAEQSEAFF
TRBV7-9	-	CASSSDRSSYEQYF
TRBV5-5	-	CASSSNGDAAPGELFF
TRBV3-1/TRBV3-2	once	CASSISVVSNEKLFF
TRBV28	once	CASRSPTGAGDTQYF
TRBV24-1	-	CATRAGTSGRETQYF
TRBV6-5	-	CASSPLGSPDLKAFF
TRBV7-2	-	CASSSRQIGNTIYF
TRBV2	-	CASSRQGASPLHF
TRBV19	-	CASSSYRDRGFQPQHF
TRBV14	-	CASSQDDGPRNTIYF
TRBV5-1	-	CASSGDAIYEQYF
TRBV27	-	CASRREGVYNSPLHF
TRBV29-1	once	CSVGETSGGAPFF